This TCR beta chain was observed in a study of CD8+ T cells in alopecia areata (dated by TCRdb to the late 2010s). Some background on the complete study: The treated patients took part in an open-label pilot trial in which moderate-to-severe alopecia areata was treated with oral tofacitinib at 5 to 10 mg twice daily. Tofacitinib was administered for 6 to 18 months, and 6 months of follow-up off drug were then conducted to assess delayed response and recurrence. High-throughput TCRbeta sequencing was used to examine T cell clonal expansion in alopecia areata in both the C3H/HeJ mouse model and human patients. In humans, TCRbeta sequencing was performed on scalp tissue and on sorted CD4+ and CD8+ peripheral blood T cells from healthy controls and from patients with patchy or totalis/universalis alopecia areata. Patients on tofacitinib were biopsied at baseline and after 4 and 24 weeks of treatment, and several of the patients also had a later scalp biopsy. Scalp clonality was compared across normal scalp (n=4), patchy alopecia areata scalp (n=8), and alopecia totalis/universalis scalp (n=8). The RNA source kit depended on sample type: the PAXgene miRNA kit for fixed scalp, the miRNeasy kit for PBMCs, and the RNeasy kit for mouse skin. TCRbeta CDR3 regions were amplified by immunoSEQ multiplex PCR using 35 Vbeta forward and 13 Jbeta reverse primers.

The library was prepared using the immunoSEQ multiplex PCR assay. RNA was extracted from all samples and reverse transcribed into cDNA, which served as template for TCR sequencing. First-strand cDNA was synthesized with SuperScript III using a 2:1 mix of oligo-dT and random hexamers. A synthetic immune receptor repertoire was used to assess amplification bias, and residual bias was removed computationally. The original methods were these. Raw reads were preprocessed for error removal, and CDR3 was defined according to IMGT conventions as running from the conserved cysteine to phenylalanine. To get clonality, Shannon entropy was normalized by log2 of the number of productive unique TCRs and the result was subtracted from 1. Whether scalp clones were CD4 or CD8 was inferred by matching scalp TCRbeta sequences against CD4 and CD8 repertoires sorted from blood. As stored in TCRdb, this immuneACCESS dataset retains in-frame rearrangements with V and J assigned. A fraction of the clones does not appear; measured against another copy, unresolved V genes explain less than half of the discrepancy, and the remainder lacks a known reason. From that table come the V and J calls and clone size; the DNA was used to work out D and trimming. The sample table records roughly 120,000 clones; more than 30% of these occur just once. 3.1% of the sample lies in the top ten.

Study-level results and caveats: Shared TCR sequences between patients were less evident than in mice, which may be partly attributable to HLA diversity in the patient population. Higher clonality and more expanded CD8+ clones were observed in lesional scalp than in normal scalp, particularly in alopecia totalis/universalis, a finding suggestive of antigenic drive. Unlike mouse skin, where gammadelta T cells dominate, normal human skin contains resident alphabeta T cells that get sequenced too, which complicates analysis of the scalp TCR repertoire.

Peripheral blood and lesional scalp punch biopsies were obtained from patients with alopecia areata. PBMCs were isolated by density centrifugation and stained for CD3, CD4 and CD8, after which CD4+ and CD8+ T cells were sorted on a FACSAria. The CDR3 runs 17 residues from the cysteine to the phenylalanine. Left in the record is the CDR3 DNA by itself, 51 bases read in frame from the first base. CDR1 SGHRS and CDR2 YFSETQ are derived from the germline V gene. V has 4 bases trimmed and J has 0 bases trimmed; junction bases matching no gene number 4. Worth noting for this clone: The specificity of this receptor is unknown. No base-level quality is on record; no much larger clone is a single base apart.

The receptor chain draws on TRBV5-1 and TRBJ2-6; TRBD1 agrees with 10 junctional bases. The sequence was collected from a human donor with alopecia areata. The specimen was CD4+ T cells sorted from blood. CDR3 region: CASSDRGPHSGANVLTF. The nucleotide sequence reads TGCGCCAGCAGCGACAGGGGGCCCCACTCTGGGGCCAACGTCCTGACTTTC.